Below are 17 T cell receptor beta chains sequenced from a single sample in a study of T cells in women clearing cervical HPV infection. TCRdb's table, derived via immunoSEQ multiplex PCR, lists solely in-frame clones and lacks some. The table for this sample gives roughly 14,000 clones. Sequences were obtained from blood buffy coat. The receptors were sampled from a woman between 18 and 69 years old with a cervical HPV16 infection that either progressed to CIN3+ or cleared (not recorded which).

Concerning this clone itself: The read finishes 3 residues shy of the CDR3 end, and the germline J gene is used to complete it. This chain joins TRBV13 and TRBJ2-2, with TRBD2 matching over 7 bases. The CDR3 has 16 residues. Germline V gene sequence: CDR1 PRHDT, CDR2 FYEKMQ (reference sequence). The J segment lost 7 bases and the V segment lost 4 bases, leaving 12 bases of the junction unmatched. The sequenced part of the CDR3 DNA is TGTGCCAGCAGCTGGACGTGGGGGGGTGATGTCGGGGAG. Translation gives CASSWTWGGDVGE. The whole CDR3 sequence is CASSWTWGGDVGELFF.

The DNA read from the CDR3 is TGTGCCAGCAGCTTTAGAACCCCGCGGGGCACTGAA. It codes for CASSFRTPRGTE. The CDR3, in full, reads CASSFRTPRGTEAFF. The V and J genes are TRBV11-2 and TRBJ1-1; D is unclear. The observed sequence ends 3 residues before the CDR3 terminus, with the missing tail filled in from the germline J gene. The CDR3 totals 15 residues. CDR1 SGHAT and CDR2 FQNNGV come from the germline V gene. V lost 3 bases and J 4 bases, leaving 15 bases between the germline ends.

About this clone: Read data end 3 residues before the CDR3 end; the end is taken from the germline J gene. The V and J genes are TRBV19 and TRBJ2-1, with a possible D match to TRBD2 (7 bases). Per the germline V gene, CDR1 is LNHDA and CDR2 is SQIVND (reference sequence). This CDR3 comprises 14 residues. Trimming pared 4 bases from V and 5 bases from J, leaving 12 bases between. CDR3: CASSSGGLDNEQFF. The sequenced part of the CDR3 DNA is TGTGCCAGTAGTAGCGGGGGCCTCGACAATGAG.

CDR3 loop: CASSQELEYGYEQYF. CDR3 DNA, as far as it was read: TGTGCCAGCAGCCAAGAACTAGAGTATGGCTACGAG. The chain combines TRBV4-2 with TRBJ2-7, with D tentatively TRBD2 (5 bases). The read ends 3 residues early relative to the CDR3; the germline J gene fills the gap. Germline-derived CDR1 and CDR2 are LGHNA and YNFKEQ. The CDR3 length is 15 residues. V lost 0 bases to trimming and J lost 3 bases, with 12 bases between them.

The CDR3 sequence is CASSVHSGANVLTF. CDR3 DNA (partial): TGTGCCAGCAGCGTCCACTCTGGGGCCAACGTC. This rearrangement joins TRBV11-2 to TRBJ2-6; D call uncertain. Sequencing ends 3 residues short of the CDR3 end; the germline J gene provides the rest. The ends were cut back, 5 bases at V and 0 bases at J, with 5 bases in the middle. Germline CDR1 SGHAT, CDR2 FQNNGV. The CDR3 extends over 14 amino acids.

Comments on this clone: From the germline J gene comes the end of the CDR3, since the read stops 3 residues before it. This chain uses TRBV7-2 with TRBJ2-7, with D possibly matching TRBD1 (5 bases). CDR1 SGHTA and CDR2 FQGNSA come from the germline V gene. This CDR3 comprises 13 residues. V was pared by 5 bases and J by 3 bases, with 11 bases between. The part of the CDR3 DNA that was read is TGTGCCAGCAGCAAAGAGACAGACTACGAG. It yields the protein CASSKETDYE. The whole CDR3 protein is CASSKETDYEQYF.

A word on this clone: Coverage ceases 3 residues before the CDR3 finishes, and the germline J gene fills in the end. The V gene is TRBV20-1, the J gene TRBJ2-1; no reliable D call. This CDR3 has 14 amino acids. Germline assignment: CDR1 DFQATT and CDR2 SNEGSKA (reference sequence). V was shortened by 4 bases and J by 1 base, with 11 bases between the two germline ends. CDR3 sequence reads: CSAMGHPSYNEQFF. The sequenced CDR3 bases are TGCAGTGCTATGGGCCACCCATCCTACAATGAG.

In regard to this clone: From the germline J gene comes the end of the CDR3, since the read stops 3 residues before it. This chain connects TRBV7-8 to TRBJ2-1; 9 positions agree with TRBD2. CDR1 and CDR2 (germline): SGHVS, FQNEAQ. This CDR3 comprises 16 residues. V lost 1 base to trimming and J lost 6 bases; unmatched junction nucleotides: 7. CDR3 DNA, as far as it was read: TGTGCCAGCAGCTTAGAGCGGGGGGTTTCAGGCAATGAG. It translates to CASSLERGVSGNE. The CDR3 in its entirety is CASSLERGVSGNEQFF. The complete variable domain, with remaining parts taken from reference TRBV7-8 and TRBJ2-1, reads GAGVSQSPRYKVAKRGQDVALRCDPISGHVSLFWYQQALGQGPEFLTYFQNEAQLDKSGLPSDRFFAERPEGSVSTLKIQRTQQEDSAVYLCASSLERGVSGNEQFFGPGTRLTVL.

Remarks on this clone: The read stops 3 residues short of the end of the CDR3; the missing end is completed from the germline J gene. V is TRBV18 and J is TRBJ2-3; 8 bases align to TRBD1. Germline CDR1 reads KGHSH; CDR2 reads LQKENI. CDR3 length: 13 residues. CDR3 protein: CATRGQGNQPQYF. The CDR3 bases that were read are TGTGCCACCCGAGGACAGGGCAATCAGCCG.

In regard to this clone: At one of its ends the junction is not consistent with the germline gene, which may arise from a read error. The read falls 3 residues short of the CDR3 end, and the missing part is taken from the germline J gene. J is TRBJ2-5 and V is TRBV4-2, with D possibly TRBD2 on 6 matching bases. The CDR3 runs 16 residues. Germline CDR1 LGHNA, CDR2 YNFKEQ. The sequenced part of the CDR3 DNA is TGCGCCAGCAGCCAAGGGCCGAGGGACTTAAAAGAGACC. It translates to CASSQGPRDLKET. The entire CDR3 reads CASSQGPRDLKETQYF.

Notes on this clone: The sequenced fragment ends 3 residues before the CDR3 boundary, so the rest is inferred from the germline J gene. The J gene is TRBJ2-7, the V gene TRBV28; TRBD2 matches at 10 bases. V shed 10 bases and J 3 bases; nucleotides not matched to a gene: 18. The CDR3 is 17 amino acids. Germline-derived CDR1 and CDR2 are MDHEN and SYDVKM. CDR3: CATRWREGSGRYYEQYF. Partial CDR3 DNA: TGTGCCACCCGCTGGAGAGAGGGTAGCGGGAGGTACTACGAG.

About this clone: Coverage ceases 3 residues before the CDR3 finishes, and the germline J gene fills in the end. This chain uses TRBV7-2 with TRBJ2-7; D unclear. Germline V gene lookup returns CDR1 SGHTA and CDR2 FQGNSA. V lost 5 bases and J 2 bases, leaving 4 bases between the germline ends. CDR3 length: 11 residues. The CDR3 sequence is CASSPAYEQYF. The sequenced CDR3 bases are TGTGCCAGCAGCCCGGCCTACGAG.

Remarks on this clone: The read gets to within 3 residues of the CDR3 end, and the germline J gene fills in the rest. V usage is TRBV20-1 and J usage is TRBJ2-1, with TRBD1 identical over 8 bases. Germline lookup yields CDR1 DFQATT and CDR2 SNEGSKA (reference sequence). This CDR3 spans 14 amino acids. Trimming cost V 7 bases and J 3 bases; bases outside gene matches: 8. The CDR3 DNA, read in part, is TGCAGTGTTGTGGACAGGGCCTACTACAATGAG. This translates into CSVVDRAYYNE. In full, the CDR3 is CSVVDRAYYNEQFF.

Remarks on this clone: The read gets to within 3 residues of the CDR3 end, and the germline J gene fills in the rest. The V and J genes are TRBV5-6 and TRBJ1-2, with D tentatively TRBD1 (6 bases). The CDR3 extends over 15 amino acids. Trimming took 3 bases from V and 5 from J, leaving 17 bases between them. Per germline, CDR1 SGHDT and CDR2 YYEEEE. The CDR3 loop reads CASSSGQLRRYGYTF. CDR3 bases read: TGTGCCAGCAGCTCGGGACAATTGAGGAGGTATGGC.

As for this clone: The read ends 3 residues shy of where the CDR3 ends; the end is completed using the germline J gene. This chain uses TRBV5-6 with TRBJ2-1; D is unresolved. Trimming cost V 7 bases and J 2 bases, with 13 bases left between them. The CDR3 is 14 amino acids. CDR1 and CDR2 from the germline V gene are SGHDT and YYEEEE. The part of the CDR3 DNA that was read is TGTGCCAGCCAGCGATTTCGAACCTACAATGAG. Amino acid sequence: CASQRFRTYNE. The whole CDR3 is CASQRFRTYNEQFF.

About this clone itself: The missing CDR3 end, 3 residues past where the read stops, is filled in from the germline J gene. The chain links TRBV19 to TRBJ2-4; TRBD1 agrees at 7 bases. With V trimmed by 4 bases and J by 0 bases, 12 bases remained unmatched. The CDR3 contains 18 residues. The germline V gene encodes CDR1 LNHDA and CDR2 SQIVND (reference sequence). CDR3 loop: CASSTHFGDSLAKNIQYF. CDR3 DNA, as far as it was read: TGTGCCAGTAGTACTCACTTTGGGGACAGTCTAGCCAAAAACATT.

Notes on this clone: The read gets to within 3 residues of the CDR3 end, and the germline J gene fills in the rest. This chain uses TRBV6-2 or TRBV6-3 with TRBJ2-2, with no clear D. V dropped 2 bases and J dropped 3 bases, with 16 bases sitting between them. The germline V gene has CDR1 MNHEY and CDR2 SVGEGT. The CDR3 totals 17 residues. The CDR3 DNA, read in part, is TGTGCCAGCAGTTACGCACCTCCCGGGTGGGACACCGGGGAG. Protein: CASSYAPPGWDTGE. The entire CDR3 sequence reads CASSYAPPGWDTGELFF.